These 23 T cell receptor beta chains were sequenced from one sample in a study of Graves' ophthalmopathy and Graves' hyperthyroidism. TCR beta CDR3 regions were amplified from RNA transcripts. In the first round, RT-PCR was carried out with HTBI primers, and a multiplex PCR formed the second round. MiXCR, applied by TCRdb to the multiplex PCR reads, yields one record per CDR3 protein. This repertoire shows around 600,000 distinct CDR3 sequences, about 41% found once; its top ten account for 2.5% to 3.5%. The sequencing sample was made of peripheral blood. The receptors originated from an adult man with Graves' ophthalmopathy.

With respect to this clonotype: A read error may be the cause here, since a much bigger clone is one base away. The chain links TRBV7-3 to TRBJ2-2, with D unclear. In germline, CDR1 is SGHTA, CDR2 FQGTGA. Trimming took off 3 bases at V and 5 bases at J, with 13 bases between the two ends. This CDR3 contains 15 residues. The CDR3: CASSFTTRVTGELFF. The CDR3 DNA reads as TGTGCCAGCAGCTTCACTACACGGGTTACCGGGGAGCTGTTTTTT.

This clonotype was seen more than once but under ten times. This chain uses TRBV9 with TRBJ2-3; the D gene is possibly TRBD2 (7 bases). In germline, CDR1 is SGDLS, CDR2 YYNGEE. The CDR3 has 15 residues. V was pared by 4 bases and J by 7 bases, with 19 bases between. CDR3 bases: TGTGCCAGCAGCTTGGGCCGGGGGGCCCTTAATACGCAGTATTTT. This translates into CASSLGRGALNTQYF.

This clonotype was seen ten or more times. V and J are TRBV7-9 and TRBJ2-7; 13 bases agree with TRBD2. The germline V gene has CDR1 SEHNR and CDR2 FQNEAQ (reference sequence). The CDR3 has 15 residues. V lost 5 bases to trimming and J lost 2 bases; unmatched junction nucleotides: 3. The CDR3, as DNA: TGTGCCAGCAGCACCACTAGCGGGGGGGCCTACGAGCAGTACTTC. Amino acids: CASSTTSGGAYEQYF. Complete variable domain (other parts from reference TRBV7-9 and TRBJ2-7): DTGVSQNPRHKITKRGQNVTFRCDPISEHNRLYWYRQTLGQGPEFLTYFQNEAQLEKSRLLSDRFSAERPKGSFSTLEIQRTEQGDSAMYLCASSTTSGGAYEQYFGPGTRLTVT.

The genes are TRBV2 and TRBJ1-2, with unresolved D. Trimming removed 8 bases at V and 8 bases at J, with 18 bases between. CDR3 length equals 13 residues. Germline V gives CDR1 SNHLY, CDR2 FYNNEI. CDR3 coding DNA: TGTGCCAGCGTTGAGGCACCTAGGTACGGCTACACCTTC. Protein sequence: CASVEAPRYGYTF.

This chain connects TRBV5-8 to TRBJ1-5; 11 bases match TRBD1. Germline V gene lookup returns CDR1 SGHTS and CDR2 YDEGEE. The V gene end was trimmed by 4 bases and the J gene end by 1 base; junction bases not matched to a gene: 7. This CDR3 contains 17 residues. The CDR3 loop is CASSTWTGGRSNQPQHF. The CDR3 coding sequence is TGTGCCAGCAGCACCTGGACAGGGGGCCGCAGCAATCAGCCCCAGCATTTT.

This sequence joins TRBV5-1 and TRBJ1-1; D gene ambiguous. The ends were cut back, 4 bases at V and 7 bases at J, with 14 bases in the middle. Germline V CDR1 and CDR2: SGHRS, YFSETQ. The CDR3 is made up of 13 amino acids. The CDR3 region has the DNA TGCGCCAGCAGCCCCGTAAGTAGTATTGAAGCTTTCTTT. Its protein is CASSPVSSIEAFF.

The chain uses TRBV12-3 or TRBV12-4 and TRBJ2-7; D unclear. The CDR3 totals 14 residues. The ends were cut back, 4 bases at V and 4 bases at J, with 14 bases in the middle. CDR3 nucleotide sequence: TGTGCCAGCAGTTCCCATGATATGAAGTACGAGCAGTACTTC. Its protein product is CASSSHDMKYEQYF.

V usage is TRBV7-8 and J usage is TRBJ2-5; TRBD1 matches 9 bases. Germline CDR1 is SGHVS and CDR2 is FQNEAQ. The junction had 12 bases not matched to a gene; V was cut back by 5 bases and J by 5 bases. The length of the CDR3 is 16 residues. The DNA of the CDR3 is TGTGCCAGCAGCCCCGGGACAGGGTATGGTTCCGAGACCCAGTACTTC. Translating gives CASSPGTGYGSETQYF.

The CDR3 coding sequence is TGTGCCAGCAGCCTCCGGACAGGGGGTTTGCAAGGCGAAAAACTGTTTTTT. It yields the protein CASSLRTGGLQGEKLFF. This sequence joins TRBV7-9 and TRBJ1-4; 10 bases match TRBD1. CDR3 length equals 17 residues. Germline V gives CDR1 SEHNR, CDR2 FQNEAQ (reference sequence). Losses at the gene ends were 5 bases for V and 8 bases for J; bases not matched to a gene: 14.

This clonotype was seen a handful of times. CDR3 nucleotides: TGTGCCAGCAGTTTTGGCCGGGGACACAGCGAGCAGTACTTC. Its translation is CASSFGRGHSEQYF. The gene calls are TRBV12-3 or TRBV12-4 and TRBJ2-7, with a weak D call TRBD1 (6 bases). The CDR3 is made up of 14 amino acids. V gave up 3 bases and J gave up 6 bases, with 15 bases separating them.

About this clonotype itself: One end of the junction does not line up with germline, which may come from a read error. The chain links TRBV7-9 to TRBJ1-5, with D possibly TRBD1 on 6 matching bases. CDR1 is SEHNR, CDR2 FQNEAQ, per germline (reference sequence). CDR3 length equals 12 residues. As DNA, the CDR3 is TGTGCCAGCAGCTTAGCGGGGGGGCCCGAGCATTTT. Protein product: CASSLAGGPEHF.

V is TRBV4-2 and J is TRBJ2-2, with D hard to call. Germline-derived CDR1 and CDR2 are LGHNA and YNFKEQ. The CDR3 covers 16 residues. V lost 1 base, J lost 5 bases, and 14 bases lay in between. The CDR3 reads CASSQGGSSGTGELFF. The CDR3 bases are TGTGCCAGCAGCCAAGGGGGTTCTAGTGGAACCGGGGAGCTGTTTTTT.

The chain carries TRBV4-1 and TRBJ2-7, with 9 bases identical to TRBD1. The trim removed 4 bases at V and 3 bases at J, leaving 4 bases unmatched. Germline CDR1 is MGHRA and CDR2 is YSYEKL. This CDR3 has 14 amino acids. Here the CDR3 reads CASSPMGQGYEQYF. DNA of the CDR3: TGCGCCAGCAGCCCTATGGGACAGGGCTACGAGCAGTACTTC.

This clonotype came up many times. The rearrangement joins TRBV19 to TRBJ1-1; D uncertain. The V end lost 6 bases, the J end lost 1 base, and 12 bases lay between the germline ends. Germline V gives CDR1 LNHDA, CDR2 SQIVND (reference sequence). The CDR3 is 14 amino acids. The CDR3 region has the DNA TGTGCCAGTAGATCGGTGGCGGGGAACACTGAAGCTTTCTTT. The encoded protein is CASRSVAGNTEAFF.

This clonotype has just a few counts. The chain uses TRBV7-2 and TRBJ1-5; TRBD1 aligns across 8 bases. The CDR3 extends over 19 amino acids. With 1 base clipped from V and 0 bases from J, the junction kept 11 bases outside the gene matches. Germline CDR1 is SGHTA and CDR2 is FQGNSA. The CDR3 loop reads CASSLVTGTGVYSNQPQHF. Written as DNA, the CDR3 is TGTGCCAGCAGCTTAGTCACCGGGACAGGAGTCTATAGCAATCAGCCCCAGCATTTT.

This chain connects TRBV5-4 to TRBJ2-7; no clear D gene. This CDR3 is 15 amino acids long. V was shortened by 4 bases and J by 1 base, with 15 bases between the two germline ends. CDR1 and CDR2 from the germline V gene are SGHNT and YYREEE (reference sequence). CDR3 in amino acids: CASSGVRQASYEQYF. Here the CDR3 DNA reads TGTGCCAGCAGCGGTGTACGCCAGGCGTCCTACGAGCAGTACTTC.

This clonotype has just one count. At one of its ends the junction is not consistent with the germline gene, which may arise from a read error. The DNA for the CDR3 is TGTGCCAGCAGAAACAGGGGAACCTATGGCTACGCCTTC. Amino acid sequence: CASRNRGTYGYAF. This chain joins TRBV6-5 and TRBJ1-2, with 7 bases aligning to TRBD1. This CDR3 has 13 amino acids. Germline lookup yields CDR1 MNHEY and CDR2 SVGAGI.

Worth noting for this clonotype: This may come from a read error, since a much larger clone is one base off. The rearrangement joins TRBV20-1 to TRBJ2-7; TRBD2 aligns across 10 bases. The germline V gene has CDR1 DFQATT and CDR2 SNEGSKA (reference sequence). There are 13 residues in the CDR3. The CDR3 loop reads CSAGDLSGREQYF. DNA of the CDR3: TGCAGTGCTGGAGATCTCAGCGGGAGGGAACAGTACTTC.

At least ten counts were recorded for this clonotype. Here the CDR3 DNA reads TGTGCCAGCAGTGTTTGGGCTTCTGAAAAACTGTTTTTT. As protein: CASSVWASEKLFF. This chain uses TRBV2 with TRBJ1-4, with D unclear. This CDR3 is 13 amino acids long. Trimming stripped 4 bases from V and 7 bases from J, with 10 bases between. CDR1 and CDR2 (germline): SNHLY, FYNNEI. Using reference TRBV2 and TRBJ1-4 for the parts outside the CDR3, the full variable domain is EPEVTQTPSHQVTQMGQEVILRCVPISNHLYFYWYRQILGQKVEFLVSFYNNEISEKSEIFDDQFSVERPDGSNFTLKIRSTKLEDSAMYFCASSVWASEKLFFGSGTQLSVL.

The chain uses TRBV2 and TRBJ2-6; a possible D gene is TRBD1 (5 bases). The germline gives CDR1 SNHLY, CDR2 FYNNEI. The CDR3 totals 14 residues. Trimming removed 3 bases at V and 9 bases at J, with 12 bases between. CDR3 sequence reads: CASSESGSHNVLTF. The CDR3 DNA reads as TGTGCCAGCAGTGAGTCAGGGTCTCACAACGTCCTGACTTTC.

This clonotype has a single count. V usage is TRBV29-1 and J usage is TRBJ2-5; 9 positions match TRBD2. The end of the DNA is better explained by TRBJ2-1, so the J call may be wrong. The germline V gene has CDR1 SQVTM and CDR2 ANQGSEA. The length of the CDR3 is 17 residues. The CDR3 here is CSVEVRGAGGSYNEQFF. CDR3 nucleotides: TGCAGCGTTGAAGTGAGAGGGGCGGGGGGGTCCTACAATGAGCAGTTCTTC.

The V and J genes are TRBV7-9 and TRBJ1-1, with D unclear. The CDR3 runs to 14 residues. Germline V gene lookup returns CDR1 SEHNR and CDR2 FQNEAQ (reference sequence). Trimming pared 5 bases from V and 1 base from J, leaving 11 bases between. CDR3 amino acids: CASSRSRENTEAFF. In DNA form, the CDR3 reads TGTGCCAGCAGCCGCTCCCGAGAGAACACTGAAGCTTTCTTT. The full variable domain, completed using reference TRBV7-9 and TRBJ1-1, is DTGVSQNPRHKITKRGQNVTFRCDPISEHNRLYWYRQTLGQGPEFLTYFQNEAQLEKSRLLSDRFSAERPKGSFSTLEIQRTEQGDSAMYLCASSRSRENTEAFFGQGTRLTVV.

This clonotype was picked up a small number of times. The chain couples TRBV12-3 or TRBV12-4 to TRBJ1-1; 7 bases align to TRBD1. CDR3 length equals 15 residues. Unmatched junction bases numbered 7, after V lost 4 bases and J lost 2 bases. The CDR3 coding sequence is TGTGCCAGCAGTTCCCCAGGGGGGGAAAACACTGAAGCTTTCTTT. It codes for CASSSPGGENTEAFF.